This T cell receptor beta chain was identified during a study of cytomegalovirus exposure and HLA in healthy donors. Whole-study context: For the approximately 400 genotyped donors, roughly 80% fell within the Caucasian-associated ancestry cluster.

This PCR relied on a set of 60 Vbeta primers and 13 Jbeta primers. Libraries were prepared by immunoSEQ multiplex PCR; TCRdb keeps only in-frame clonotypes and omits some of them. The table lists almost 85,000 clones, roughly 73% of them singletons, with roughly 2.5% in the top ten. The CDR3 runs to 16 residues. Germline V gene data show CDR1 as SGHVS and CDR2 as FNYEAQ. Trimming removed 1 base from V and 1 base from J, with 11 bases in between. The chain couples TRBV7-6 to TRBJ2-1; the D gene is possibly TRBD2 (6 bases). Input material: PBMCs. This TCR derives from a male donor in good health and CMV-seropositive. CDR3 nucleotides: TGTGCCAGCAGCTTAGTTGATAGCGGTTCCTACAATGAGCAGTTCTTC. Protein: CASSLVDSGSYNEQFF.